Following are 10 T cell receptor beta chains from one sample sequenced in a study of cytomegalovirus exposure and HLA in healthy donors. It was with 60 Vbeta and 13 Jbeta primers that the PCR ran. Profiling relied on immunoSEQ multiplex PCR, and the TCRdb table lists in-frame clones only, not all of them. Of about 150,000 clones listed, approximately 80% are singletons. Source material: PBMCs. The receptors derive from a man aged 25 to 45 in good health and CMV-seropositive.

This chain uses TRBV7-9 with TRBJ2-6; TRBD1 aligns across 7 bases. Germline CDR1 reads SEHNR; CDR2 reads FQNEAQ (reference sequence). The CDR3 extends over 18 amino acids. With 5 bases clipped from V and 0 bases from J, the junction kept 10 bases outside the gene matches. The CDR3 spells CASSTTRDRFSGANVLTF. Here the CDR3 DNA reads TGTGCCAGCAGCACAACCCGGGACAGATTCTCTGGGGCCAACGTCCTGACTTTC.

J is TRBJ2-7 and V is TRBV7-2; 8 nucleotides align to TRBD2. Germline V gene lookup returns CDR1 SGHTA and CDR2 FQGNSA. The CDR3 loop spans 19 amino acids. Trimming removed 2 bases from V and 3 bases from J; junction bases left unmatched: 18. This chain's CDR3 is CASSLQTGGSGKDGYEQYF. CDR3 DNA sequence: TGTGCCAGCAGCTTACAAACGGGGGGTAGCGGGAAAGATGGCTACGAGCAGTACTTC.

This chain links TRBV7-3 with TRBJ2-7; 9 nucleotides match TRBD2. Germline trimming cut 5 bases from V and 4 bases from J; bases unmatched to any gene: 3. Germline CDR1 SGHTA, CDR2 FQGTGA. CDR3 length: 13 residues. The CDR3 loop is CASSPAGGYEQYF. CDR3 in DNA: TGTGCCAGCAGCCCAGCGGGGGGATACGAGCAGTACTTC.

This chain joins TRBV5-1 and TRBJ1-2, with 8 nucleotides matching TRBD1. This CDR3 has 17 residues. Trimming cost V 0 bases and J 12 bases; bases outside gene matches: 19. Germline assignment: CDR1 SGHRS and CDR2 YFSETQ. The CDR3 protein is CASSLGQGALPASVNTF. The CDR3 DNA reads TGCGCCAGCAGCTTGGGGCAGGGGGCGCTCCCCGCTTCAGTAAACACCTTC.

This chain joins TRBV7-2 and TRBJ2-7; D is possibly TRBD1 (6 bases). Trimming removed 6 bases at V and 1 base at J, with 13 bases between. The germline V gene encodes CDR1 SGHTA and CDR2 FQGNSA. This CDR3 comprises 14 residues. CDR3 nucleotides: TGTGCCAGCAGTCAAAACAGGGATTCCTACGAGCAGTACTTC. Amino acids: CASSQNRDSYEQYF.

This clone was counted once. The CDR3 here is CASSRDRMETQYF. The CDR3 DNA sequence: TGTGCCAGCAGTCGGGACAGAATGGAGACCCAGTACTTC. The J gene is TRBJ2-5, the V gene TRBV6-5; 7 positions agree with TRBD1. Germline V gene sequence: CDR1 MNHEY, CDR2 SVGAGI. This CDR3 is 13 amino acids long. V trimming: 5 bases; J trimming: 5 bases; junction bases outside the gene matches: 5.

CDR3 protein: CASSEPLPGGLNEQFF. In DNA, the CDR3 is TGCGCCAGCAGTGAGCCGCTTCCCGGGGGGCTCAATGAGCAGTTCTTC. The rearrangement joins TRBV10-2 to TRBJ2-1; possible D gene TRBD2, 7 bases. Trimming pared 2 bases from V and 6 bases from J, leaving 17 bases between. This CDR3 is 16 amino acids long. Germline V gene data show CDR1 as WSHSY and CDR2 as SAAADI.

DNA for the CDR3: TGTGCCACCAGAAAAGGAGGGACAGGGATTTGTGAGCAGTTCTTC. It yields the protein CATRKGGTGICEQFF. This sequence joins TRBV15 and TRBJ2-1; 9 nucleotides align to TRBD1. V shed 6 bases, J shed 9 bases, and the junction held 12 bases outside the gene matches. Germline-derived CDR1 and CDR2 are LNHNV and YYDKDF (reference sequence). This CDR3 contains 15 residues.

The chain has TRBV6-5 and TRBJ2-7; a possible D gene is TRBD1 (5 bases). The CDR3 runs to 15 residues. Germline V gene data show CDR1 as MNHEY and CDR2 as SVGAGI. V lost 0 bases and J lost 2, with 11 bases in between. The CDR3 region is CASSYSLQATYEQYF. The CDR3, as DNA: TGTGCCAGCAGTTACTCGTTACAGGCGACCTACGAGCAGTACTTC.

The chain employs TRBV7-9 and TRBJ2-1, with 7 bases lining up with TRBD1. CDR3 size: 15 residues. The ends lost 6 bases at V and 4 bases at J; junction bases unmatched: 9. The germline V gene encodes CDR1 SEHNR and CDR2 FQNEAQ (reference sequence). The CDR3 region has the DNA TGTGCCAGCAGTTATACCGGGACAGAGTACAATGAGCAGTTCTTC. Amino acids: CASSYTGTEYNEQFF. Drawing the rest from reference TRBV7-9 and TRBJ2-1, the complete variable domain is DTGVSQNPRHKITKRGQNVTFRCDPISEHNRLYWYRQTLGQGPEFLTYFQNEAQLEKSRLLSDRFSAERPKGSFSTLEIQRTEQGDSAMYLCASSYTGTEYNEQFFGPGTRLTVL.